Listed here are 27 T cell receptor beta chains from one sample, sequenced in a study of T cells in Graves' hyperthyroidism and ophthalmopathy (dated by TCRdb to between 2018 and 2021). The library was made by multiplex PCR. For sequencing, an Illumina HiSeq 2000 was employed. The TCR beta CDR3 regions were amplified from RNA transcripts. The first round of RT-PCR for the TCR CDR3 was performed with the HTBI primer set and the Qiagen OneStep RT-PCR kit. The public sequencing data were trimmed at Q25 with fastp and processed into clonotypes with MiXCR by TCRdb, which kept only in-frame beta chains. Under each unique CDR3 protein, matching rows form one entry showing the most common genes and DNA. The sample has some 800,000 distinct CDR3 sequences on record, roughly 40% of them singletons. The ten largest clones take up 7.5% to 9.5% of the sample. Sample: blood. The receptors were gathered from a man younger than 30 with Graves' hyperthyroidism.

This clonotype was counted ten times or more. The gene calls are TRBV7-9 and TRBJ2-2, with D tentatively TRBD2 (5 bases). Germline assignment: CDR1 SEHNR and CDR2 FQNEAQ (reference sequence). The CDR3 covers 15 residues. Trimming stripped 0 bases from V and 3 bases from J, with 8 bases between. The CDR3 loop reads CASSLASGDTGELFF. The CDR3 DNA sequence: TGTGCCAGCAGCTTAGCGTCCGGGGACACCGGGGAGCTGTTTTTT.

This clonotype was detected many times. This rearrangement joins TRBV9 to TRBJ2-2; 8 bases agree with TRBD1. V lost 2 bases and J lost 2; bases outside the gene matches: 2. The CDR3 totals 15 residues. CDR1 is SGDLS and CDR2 is YYNGEE in the germline V gene. In DNA, the CDR3 is TGTGCCAGCAGCGTGACAGGGGTCAACACCGGGGAGCTGTTTTTT. It is translated as CASSVTGVNTGELFF.

Concerning this clonotype: A much larger clone is a single base away; this may be a read error. The rearrangement uses TRBV9 and TRBJ1-1; TRBD1 is a possible D gene (5 bases). Per germline, CDR1 SGDLS and CDR2 YYNGEE. This CDR3 has 14 residues. The germline V and J ends were trimmed by 0 bases and 5 bases, with 11 bases remaining between them. The CDR3 bases are TGTGCCAGCAGCGTAGTAGAGGGGAAGACTGAAGCTTTCTTT. Amino acids: CASSVVEGKTEAFF.

This clonotype was seen at least ten times. The chain couples TRBV7-9 to TRBJ2-7, with D perhaps matching TRBD2 (5 bases). Looked up from germline, CDR1 is SEHNR and CDR2 is FQNEAQ (reference sequence). CDR3 size: 13 residues. V was cut by 4 bases and J by 4 bases, with 11 bases left in between. CDR3 nucleotide sequence: TGTGCCAGCAGCTCTCGGGAAGCTTACGAGCAGTACTTC. Translation gives CASSSREAYEQYF.

This clonotype was found many times. V and J are TRBV29-1 and TRBJ2-5; D may be TRBD1 (5 bases). Germline loops: CDR1 SQVTM, CDR2 ANQGSEA. This CDR3 comprises 14 residues. V lost 0 bases, J lost 5 bases, and 13 bases lay in between. CDR3 residues: CSVEDWGPRETQYF. Written as DNA, the CDR3 is TGCAGCGTTGAAGACTGGGGCCCAAGGGAGACCCAGTACTTC.

The V gene is TRBV6-5, the J gene TRBJ2-7, with 7 bases fitting TRBD1. The CDR3 has 14 amino acids. Germline V gene sequence: CDR1 MNHEY, CDR2 SVGAGI. V lost 5 bases to trimming and J lost 3 bases; unmatched junction nucleotides: 7. CDR3 loop: CASSQTGANYEQYF. CDR3 sequence (DNA): TGTGCCAGCAGTCAAACAGGGGCGAACTACGAGCAGTACTTC.

Of note for this clonotype: One junction end disagrees with the germline gene, perhaps due to a read error. J is TRBJ1-5 and V is TRBV6-1, with D unclear. CDR1 is MNHNS and CDR2 is SASEGT in the germline V gene. This CDR3 is 14 amino acids long. CDR3 residues: CVSSEWWDNQPQHF. The CDR3 region has the DNA TGTGTCAGCAGTGAGTGGTGGGACAATCAGCCCCAGCATTTT.

This clonotype was counted only a few times. The CDR3 coding sequence is TGTGCCATCCTAGCGGGAGGCACAGATACGCAGTATTTT. Amino acid sequence: CAILAGGTDTQYF. The gene calls are TRBV10-3 and TRBJ2-3, with 10 bases fitting TRBD2. The length of the CDR3 is 13 residues. V was pared by 8 bases and J by 1 base, with 0 bases of the junction left unmatched. Per germline, CDR1 ENHRY and CDR2 SYGVKD.

There are a few counts of this clonotype. The rearrangement joins TRBV7-4 to TRBJ1-2; no definite D call. V was cut by 5 bases and J by 2 bases, with 12 bases left in between. The CDR3 has 14 residues. Germline CDR1 reads SGHVT; CDR2 reads SQSDAQ. The chain's CDR3 is CASSQPGPNYGYTF. CDR3 coding DNA: TGTGCCAGCAGCCAACCCGGCCCCAACTATGGCTACACCTTC.

This clonotype was detected ten times or more. The chain recombines TRBV19 with TRBJ1-1, with no clear D. The CDR3 is 15 amino acids. Trimming took 2 bases from V and 1 from J, leaving 11 bases between them. From germline, CDR1 is LNHDA and CDR2 SQIVND (reference sequence). For the CDR3, the DNA is TGTGCCAGTAGTATATTATCACCATCGAACACTGAAGCTTTCTTT. Amino acids: CASSILSPSNTEAFF.

A note on this clonotype: A read error may account for a junction end that differs from germline. This rearrangement joins TRBV7-9 to TRBJ1-1, with D perhaps matching TRBD1 (5 bases). The germline CDR1 and CDR2 sequences are SEHNR and FQNEAQ (reference sequence). The CDR3 extends over 12 amino acids. The CDR3 reads CASSTGASEASF. CDR3 DNA: TGTGCCAGCAGCACCGGGGCCTCTGAAGCTTCCTTT.

This clonotype was observed a handful of times. The chain joins TRBV11-1 to TRBJ2-7, with a weak D call TRBD1 (5 bases). CDR1 and CDR2 (germline): SGHAT, FQDESV (reference sequence). The CDR3 length is 15 residues. Trimming left V 1 base short and J 0 bases short, with 10 bases between. CDR3 nucleotide sequence: TGTGCCAGCAGCTTAGACCTCGACAGCTCCTACGAGCAGTACTTC. Translation: CASSLDLDSSYEQYF.

Regarding this clonotype: The junction and the germline gene differ at one end; a read error may be behind it. The J gene is TRBJ1-2, the V gene TRBV20-1; TRBD1 is a possible D gene (6 bases). Germline values: CDR1 DFQATT, CDR2 SNEGSKA (reference sequence). The CDR3 runs to 15 residues. The CDR3 nucleotides read TGCAGTGCTAGAGATCGTGGGGGCGGCGTCTATGACTACACCTTC. Translation gives CSARDRGGGVYDYTF.

This clonotype was seen a single time. This could be a read error, since a much larger clone is one nucleotide away. This chain connects TRBV7-3 to TRBJ2-5, with D maybe TRBD1 (6 bases). Per germline, CDR1 SGHTA and CDR2 FQGTGA. CDR3 length: 18 residues. The CDR3 loop reads CVSSLRRIPTGLQETQYF. CDR3 nucleotide sequence: TGTGTCAGCAGCTTAAGGCGGATACCGACAGGACTCCAAGAGACCCAGTACTTC.

The chain combines TRBV3-1 with TRBJ2-7, with TRBD1 identical over 9 bases. The CDR3 spans 17 residues. Germline values: CDR1 LGHDT, CDR2 YNNKEL (reference sequence). J lost 3 bases, V lost 0 bases, and 9 bases had no gene match. CDR3 bases: TGTGCCAGCAGCCAAGATACTAATGGGGACAGGGTCTACGAGCAGTACTTC. Amino acid sequence: CASSQDTNGDRVYEQYF.

A few counts support this clonotype. V and J are TRBV9 and TRBJ1-5, with 7 bases that match TRBD1. Germline V gives CDR1 SGDLS, CDR2 YYNGEE. J was trimmed by 3 bases and V by 4 bases; bases with no gene match: 7. The CDR3 has 15 amino acids. CDR3 sequence (DNA): TGTGCCAGCAGCCTTTCGACAGGGCCCAATCAGCCCCAGCATTTT. This gives the protein CASSLSTGPNQPQHF.

This clonotype was observed at least ten times. V is TRBV7-8 and J is TRBJ1-1; perhaps TRBD1 as D (5 bases). Trimming stripped 5 bases from V and 1 base from J, with 11 bases between. The CDR3 runs 14 residues. CDR1 and CDR2 (germline): SGHVS, FQNEAQ. The CDR3 nucleotides read TGTGCCAGCAGCGCCCAGGGCGCGAACACTGAAGCTTTCTTT. Protein: CASSAQGANTEAFF. The full variable domain, its missing parts supplied by reference TRBV7-8 and TRBJ1-1, is GAGVSQSPRYKVAKRGQDVALRCDPISGHVSLFWYQQALGQGPEFLTYFQNEAQLDKSGLPSDRFFAERPEGSVSTLKIQRTQQEDSAVYLCASSAQGANTEAFFGQGTRLTVV.

At least ten counts were recorded for this clonotype. The V gene is TRBV2, the J gene TRBJ1-3; no clear D. Per the germline V gene, CDR1 is SNHLY and CDR2 is FYNNEI. This CDR3 contains 14 residues. V lost 8 bases and J lost 4, with 15 bases in between. CDR3 nucleotide sequence: TGTGCCAGCGGGGTCCAGGTGGTGGGAAACACCATATATTTT. Encoded protein: CASGVQVVGNTIYF.

The V and J genes are TRBV14 and TRBJ1-1; maybe TRBD1 (6 bases). The CDR3 runs 16 residues. Deletions cut 0 bases from V and 4 bases from J, with 15 bases between. Germline assignment: CDR1 SGHDN and CDR2 FVKESK. For the CDR3, the DNA is TGTGCCAGCAGCCAAGATTGGAGGGGGTTTGCCACTGAAGCTTTCTTT. Its translation: CASSQDWRGFATEAFF.

This chain joins TRBV7-2 and TRBJ2-7; TRBD1 matches 12 bases. In germline, CDR1 is SGHTA, CDR2 FQGNSA. This CDR3 contains 16 residues. V dropped 5 bases and J dropped 7; count of bases not matched to a gene: 12. CDR3 residues: CASSQDLGQGAREQYF. CDR3 nucleotide sequence: TGTGCCAGCAGCCAAGATCTGGGACAGGGGGCTCGAGAGCAGTACTTC. The variable domain in full, with the rest retrieved from reference TRBV7-2 and TRBJ2-7, is GAGVSQSPSNKVTEKGKDVELRCDPISGHTALYWYRQSLGQGLEFLIYFQGNSAPDKSGLPSDRFSAERTGGSVSTLTIQRTQQEDSAVYLCASSQDLGQGAREQYFGPGTRLTVT.

The chain carries TRBV9 and TRBJ2-5; D is possibly TRBD2 (6 bases). V gave up 4 bases and J gave up 2 bases, with 15 bases separating them. The CDR3 runs 15 residues. Germline assignment: CDR1 SGDLS and CDR2 YYNGEE. The CDR3 DNA sequence: TGTGCCAGCAGCCAATGGGACTTCCAGCAAGAGACCCAGTACTTC. Its protein product is CASSQWDFQQETQYF.

This clonotype occurred many times. The rearrangement links TRBV29-1 to TRBJ1-2, with 7 bases that match TRBD1. J was trimmed by 4 bases and V by 2 bases; bases with no gene match: 4. The V gene's germline CDR1 is SQVTM and CDR2 ANQGSEA. There are 13 residues in the CDR3. The DNA of the CDR3 is TGCAGCGTTGAAACGACAGGGAGCTATGGCTACACCTTC. Amino acids: CSVETTGSYGYTF.

The chain uses TRBV6-6 and TRBJ1-2; D unclear. Between the trimmed V and J ends, which lost 5 bases and 1 base, there was a span of 14 bases. Germline V CDR1 and CDR2: MNHNY, SVGAGI (reference sequence). The CDR3 covers 15 residues. Written as DNA, the CDR3 is TGTGCCAGCAGTGAAGCCGGCAGAAGTAACTATGGCTACACCTTC. Translating gives CASSEAGRSNYGYTF.

This clonotype was seen ten or more times. The chain is built from TRBV7-9 and TRBJ2-7; no clear D gene. The CDR3 runs to 15 residues. The V gene lost 4 bases and the J gene lost 3 bases, with 16 bases spanning the gap. From germline, CDR1 is SEHNR and CDR2 FQNEAQ (reference sequence). CDR3 protein: CASSSFREGIYEQYF. CDR3 nucleotides: TGTGCCAGCAGCTCCTTTAGGGAAGGGATCTACGAGCAGTACTTC.

This chain connects TRBV7-2 to TRBJ1-1, with 9 bases that match TRBD1. This CDR3 is built from 15 residues. The V and J ends lost 1 base and 5 bases, in that order; junction bases with no gene match: 5. CDR1 and CDR2 (germline): SGHTA, FQGNSA. The CDR3 loop reads CASSLVGTGRTEAFF. CDR3 nucleotides: TGTGCCAGCAGCTTAGTTGGGACAGGGAGGACTGAAGCTTTCTTT.

This clonotype was counted between two and nine times. V is TRBV12-3 or TRBV12-4 and J is TRBJ1-1; D ambiguous. The ends were cut back, 5 bases at V and 1 base at J, with 17 bases in the middle. This CDR3 region has 16 residues. The DNA for the CDR3 is TGTGCCAGCAGTCAACCTCAACCCGACGGGAACACTGAAGCTTTCTTT. It translates to CASSQPQPDGNTEAFF.

This clonotype occurred many times. The chain joins TRBV15 to TRBJ2-7, with a weak D call TRBD2 (6 bases). This CDR3 comprises 15 residues. Trimming pared 3 bases from V and 2 bases from J, leaving 14 bases between. Germline values: CDR1 LNHNV, CDR2 YYDKDF (reference sequence). CDR3 DNA sequence: TGTGCCACCAGCAGTTATTCCGCTAGCGCCTACGAGCAGTACTTC. Its translation is CATSSYSASAYEQYF.